One and the same sample provided the 23 T cell receptor beta chains below, sequenced in a study of blood T cell repertoires in COVID-19. TCRdb keeps only in-frame clones here, not all; method: immunoSEQ multiplex PCR. This sample has about 130,000 clones, with 60% to 80% found just once. The sequenced sample was peripheral blood. The receptors derive from a man aged 55 to 70 with acute or convalescent COVID-19.

The rearrangement links TRBV5-4 to TRBJ1-1; 8 bases match TRBD1. Losses at the gene ends were 7 bases for V and 1 base for J; bases not matched to a gene: 6. The CDR3 runs 14 residues. Germline assignment: CDR1 SGHNT and CDR2 YYREEE (reference sequence). CDR3 protein: CASASGTGNTEAFF. The DNA for the CDR3 is TGTGCCAGCGCGTCCGGGACAGGGAACACTGAAGCTTTCTTT.

The V gene is TRBV6-6, the J gene TRBJ2-2; 8 bases agree with TRBD1. Germline values: CDR1 MNHNY, CDR2 SVGAGI (reference sequence). The CDR3 is 16 residues long. With 6 bases clipped from V and 5 bases from J, the junction kept 11 bases outside the gene matches. The CDR3 DNA follows: TGTGCCAGCAGACACGCAGACAGGGGACCTACCGGGGAGCTGTTTTTT. It encodes CASRHADRGPTGELFF.

V gene TRBV7-2 combines with J gene TRBJ2-3; 7 bases align to TRBD2. The CDR3 is 18 amino acids. With 5 bases clipped from V and 0 bases from J, the junction kept 14 bases outside the gene matches. Germline V CDR1 and CDR2: SGHTA, FQGNSA. The CDR3 DNA sequence: TGTGCCAGCAGCGCCAGTTTTCTAGCGGAGTCTAGCACAGATACGCAGTATTTT. Amino acids: CASSASFLAESSTDTQYF.

This clone was seen a few times. This CDR3 is CATSRDFNSGGRGTGELFF. The CDR3 DNA sequence: TGTGCCACCAGCAGAGATTTTAATAGCGGGGGTCGGGGCACCGGGGAGCTGTTTTTT. This chain uses TRBV15 with TRBJ2-2; 9 positions match TRBD2. CDR1 LNHNV and CDR2 YYDKDF come from the germline V gene (reference sequence). J was trimmed by 4 bases and V by 0 bases; bases with no gene match: 12. The CDR3 contains 19 residues.

This clone has only a few counts. The chain joins TRBV12-3 or TRBV12-4 to TRBJ1-1; D might be TRBD1 (5 bases). The CDR3 is 13 residues long. V was cut by 2 bases and J by 5 bases, with 9 bases left in between. The CDR3 loop is CASSLLRATEAFF. CDR3 bases: TGTGCCAGCAGTTTACTCAGGGCAACTGAAGCTTTCTTT.

The chain couples TRBV11-3 to TRBJ2-2; 11 nucleotides align to TRBD2. The V and J ends lost 3 bases and 6 bases, in that order; junction bases with no gene match: 0. The CDR3 length is 14 residues. The germline V gene encodes CDR1 SGHNT and CDR2 YENEEA. The CDR3 region is CASSFSGGAGELFF. In DNA form, the CDR3 reads TGTGCCAGCAGCTTTAGCGGGGGGGCCGGGGAGCTGTTTTTT.

This clone appeared once. The genes are TRBV27 and TRBJ2-3; 12 nucleotides agree with TRBD2. The J segment lost 4 bases and the V segment lost 10 bases, leaving 6 bases of the junction unmatched. CDR1 and CDR2 (germline): MNHEY, SMNVEV (reference sequence). The length of the CDR3 is 14 residues. The DNA of the CDR3 is TGTGCCAACCCCCTAGCGGGGGGGGCAGATACGCAGTATTTT. Translated, it gives CANPLAGGADTQYF.

The CDR3 protein is CASSSGTSGAFEQYF. DNA for the CDR3: TGTGCCAGCAGCTCGGGGACTAGCGGGGCCTTCGAGCAGTACTTC. The V and J genes are TRBV7-3 and TRBJ2-7; TRBD2 matches 13 bases. V lost 4 bases to trimming and J lost 6 bases; unmatched junction nucleotides: 6. The germline gives CDR1 SGHTA, CDR2 FQGTGA. The CDR3 contains 15 residues.

This clone was recorded a few times. The V gene is TRBV30, the J gene TRBJ2-7, with D perhaps TRBD2 (7 bases). The V end lost 2 bases, the J end lost 6 bases, and 17 bases lay between the germline ends. This CDR3 comprises 14 residues. Per germline, CDR1 GTSNPN and CDR2 SVGIG (reference sequence). CDR3 coding DNA: TGTGCCTGGAGTAGGGGGAGGGTCGGGGGCGAGCAGTACTTC. Translation: CAWSRGRVGGEQYF.

The chain combines TRBV27 with TRBJ2-3; 7 bases map to TRBD2. The CDR3 has 11 residues. Germline-derived CDR1 and CDR2 are MNHEY and SMNVEV (reference sequence). Trimming at V came to 10 bases and at J to 9 bases, leaving 7 bases not matched to a gene. CDR3 sequence: CAKGLGSTQYF. The CDR3 DNA follows: TGTGCCAAAGGACTAGGAAGCACGCAGTATTTT.

This clone has a handful of counts. The rearrangement joins TRBV6-5 to TRBJ1-6; weak D call: TRBD1 (5 bases). Germline V gene data show CDR1 as MNHEY and CDR2 as SVGAGI. The CDR3 covers 14 residues. V lost 7 bases to trimming and J lost 6 bases, with 13 bases between them. The CDR3 reads CASNRQPLNSPLHF. In DNA form, the CDR3 reads TGTGCCAGCAATCGACAGCCGCTTAATTCACCCCTCCACTTT.

The J gene is TRBJ2-1, the V gene TRBV6-4; TRBD1 is a possible D gene (5 bases). CDR1 is MRHNA and CDR2 is SNTAGT in the germline V gene. Between the trimmed V and J ends, which lost 0 bases and 0 bases, there was a span of 12 bases. This CDR3 spans 17 amino acids. Written as DNA, the CDR3 is TGTGCCAGCAGTGACTCGATGGGGCTGGGCTCCTACAATGAGCAGTTCTTC. Translating it yields CASSDSMGLGSYNEQFF.

CDR3 in amino acids: CASSPKSSGDTDTQYF. CDR3 nucleotides: TGTGCCAGCTCACCTAAGTCTAGCGGAGACACAGATACGCAGTATTTT. The J gene is TRBJ2-3, the V gene TRBV18, with 7 positions matching TRBD2. Losses at the gene ends were 3 bases for V and 2 bases for J; bases not matched to a gene: 8. CDR1 KGHSH and CDR2 LQKENI come from the germline V gene. This CDR3 has 16 amino acids.

CDR3 DNA sequence: TGTGCCAGTACCTCGGGTAGGGACTTCGCTGGAAACACCATATATTTT. Protein: CASTSGRDFAGNTIYF. The chain links TRBV19 to TRBJ1-3; weak D call: TRBD1 (5 bases). The CDR3 extends over 16 amino acids. The V end was cut by 7 bases, the J end by 2 bases, with 18 bases between. Germline V gene data show CDR1 as LNHDA and CDR2 as SQIVND (reference sequence).

This clone has just one count. The genes are TRBV7-9 and TRBJ2-7; TRBD1 aligns across 10 bases. The CDR3 covers 14 residues. Germline V gene sequence: CDR1 SEHNR, CDR2 FQNEAQ (reference sequence). With V trimmed by 4 bases and J by 2 bases, 2 bases remained unmatched. CDR3 nucleotides: TGTGCCAGCAGCTCCGGGACAGGGGCCTACGAGCAGTACTTC. Protein: CASSSGTGAYEQYF.

The chain employs TRBV29-1 and TRBJ1-1; D uncertain. This CDR3 is built from 13 residues. V shed 0 bases and J shed 4 bases, with 9 bases lying between them. In germline, CDR1 is SQVTM, CDR2 ANQGSEA. CDR3 loop: CSVEDELFTEAFF. The CDR3 nucleotides read TGCAGCGTTGAAGACGAGCTGTTCACTGAAGCTTTCTTT. The variable domain in full, completed from reference TRBV29-1 and TRBJ1-1, reads SAVISQKPSRDICQRGTSLTIQCQVDSQVTMMFWYRQQPGQSLTLIATANQGSEATYESGFVIDKFPISRPNLTFSTLTVSNMSPEDSSIYLCSVEDELFTEAFFGQGTRLTVV.

The rearrangement links TRBV23-1 to TRBJ2-3; TRBD2 matches 7 bases. TRBV23-1 is labeled an ORF, and its function is uncertain. The ends lost 1 base at V and 2 bases at J; junction bases unmatched: 6. This CDR3 has 16 amino acids. The CDR3 is CASSQLRGRATDTQYF. CDR3 DNA sequence: TGCGCCAGCAGTCAATTACGTGGGAGGGCCACAGATACGCAGTATTTT.

V is TRBV7-9 and J is TRBJ2-3, with TRBD1 matching 9 bases. The CDR3 is 13 residues long. The germline V gene encodes CDR1 SEHNR and CDR2 FQNEAQ (reference sequence). V trimming: 5 bases; J trimming: 9 bases; junction bases outside the gene matches: 6. CDR3 region: CASSIQGASTQYF. The CDR3 nucleotides are TGTGCCAGCAGCATACAGGGGGCATCAACGCAGTATTTT. The whole variable domain, remainder taken from reference TRBV7-9 and TRBJ2-3, is DTGVSQNPRHKITKRGQNVTFRCDPISEHNRLYWYRQTLGQGPEFLTYFQNEAQLEKSRLLSDRFSAERPKGSFSTLEIQRTEQGDSAMYLCASSIQGASTQYFGPGTRLTVL.

The V gene is TRBV5-1, the J gene TRBJ2-1, with 7 positions matching TRBD2. Germline values: CDR1 SGHRS, CDR2 YFSETQ. Trimming removed 4 bases from V and 4 bases from J; junction bases left unmatched: 5. The CDR3 loop spans 14 amino acids. CDR3: CASSPTGGYNEQFF. Here the CDR3 DNA reads TGCGCCAGCAGCCCCACCGGGGGGTACAATGAGCAGTTCTTC.

This clone was recorded only once. This rearrangement joins TRBV5-1 to TRBJ2-1, with a possible D match to TRBD2 (6 bases). The V and J ends lost 0 bases and 0 bases respectively, with 10 bases between them. The CDR3 is 16 amino acids. CDR1 and CDR2 (germline): SGHRS, YFSETQ. The CDR3 spells CASSLAGVRSYNEQFF. CDR3 nucleotide sequence: TGCGCCAGCAGCTTGGCGGGAGTGCGCTCCTACAATGAGCAGTTCTTC.

The chain combines TRBV27 with TRBJ1-2; TRBD1 agrees at 8 bases. V was pared by 6 bases and J by 8 bases, with 5 bases of the junction left unmatched. This CDR3 is built from 12 residues. Per germline, CDR1 MNHEY and CDR2 SMNVEV (reference sequence). Written as DNA, the CDR3 is TGTGCCAGCAGCCCCGACAGGGGAGGCTACACCTTC. It codes for CASSPDRGGYTF.

This sequence joins TRBV5-5 and TRBJ1-1; D not resolved. CDR1 SGHKS and CDR2 YYEKEE come from the germline V gene (reference sequence). Trimming pared 1 base from V and 5 bases from J, leaving 12 bases between. This CDR3 comprises 14 residues. This CDR3 reads CASSLTLTETEAFF. In nucleotides, the CDR3 is TGTGCCAGCAGCTTGACCCTGACTGAGACTGAAGCTTTCTTT.

The chain has TRBV27 and TRBJ1-1; 8 bases map to TRBD1. This CDR3 has 18 amino acids. The V and J ends lost 0 bases and 7 bases, in that order; junction bases with no gene match: 16. Germline CDR1 reads MNHEY; CDR2 reads SMNVEV (reference sequence). The DNA for the CDR3 is TGTGCCAGCAGTTTATCGACCCCGGTCAGGGGGCGATCGGGTGAAGCTTTCTTT. Translating gives CASSLSTPVRGRSGEAFF.